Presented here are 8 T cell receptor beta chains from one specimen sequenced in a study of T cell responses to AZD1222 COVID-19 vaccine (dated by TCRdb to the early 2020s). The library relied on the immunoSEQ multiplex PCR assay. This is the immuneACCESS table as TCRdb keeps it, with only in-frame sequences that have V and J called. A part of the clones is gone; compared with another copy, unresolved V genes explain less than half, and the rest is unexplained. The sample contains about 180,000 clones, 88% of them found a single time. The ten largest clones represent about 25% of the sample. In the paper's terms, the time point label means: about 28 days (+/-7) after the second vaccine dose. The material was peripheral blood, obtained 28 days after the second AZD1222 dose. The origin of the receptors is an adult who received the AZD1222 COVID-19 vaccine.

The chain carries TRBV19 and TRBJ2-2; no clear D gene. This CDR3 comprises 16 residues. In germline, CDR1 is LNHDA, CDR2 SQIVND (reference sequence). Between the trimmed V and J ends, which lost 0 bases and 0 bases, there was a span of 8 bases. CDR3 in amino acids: CASSIEKGSNTGELFF. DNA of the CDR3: TGTGCCAGTAGTATAGAAAAGGGCTCGAACACCGGGGAGCTGTTTTTT.

The CDR3 protein is CARSSTGTRQPQHF. The CDR3 nucleotides are TGTGCCAGAAGCTCGACAGGGACGCGACAGCCCCAGCATTTT. The genes are TRBV7-5 and TRBJ1-5; no check of the table's D call, TRBD1, against the DNA was made. TRBV7-5 is annotated as a pseudogene. CDR3 length: 14 amino acids.

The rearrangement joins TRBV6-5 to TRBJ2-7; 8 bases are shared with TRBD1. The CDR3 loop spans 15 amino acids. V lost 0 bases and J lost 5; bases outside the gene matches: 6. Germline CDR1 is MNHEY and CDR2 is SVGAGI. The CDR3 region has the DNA TGTGCCAGCAGTTACTCGGTCCAGGGGGCCCACGAGCAGTACTTC. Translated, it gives CASSYSVQGAHEQYF.

Written as DNA, the CDR3 is TGTGCCAGCAGCGCTCTGACTAGCGGGACCTACGAGCAGTACTTC. Amino acid sequence: CASSALTSGTYEQYF. The chain joins TRBV7-2 to TRBJ2-7, with TRBD2 identical over 11 bases. CDR1 and CDR2 (germline): SGHTA, FQGNSA. V gave up 5 bases and J gave up 2 bases; unmatched junction bases: 5. The CDR3 runs to 15 residues. Based on the CDR3 plus reference TRBV7-2 and TRBJ2-7, the full variable domain is GAGVSQSPSNKVTEKGKDVELRCDPISGHTALYWYRQSLGQGLEFLIYFQGNSAPDKSGLPSDRFSAERTGGSVSTLTIQRTQQEDSAVYLCASSALTSGTYEQYFGPGTRLTVT.

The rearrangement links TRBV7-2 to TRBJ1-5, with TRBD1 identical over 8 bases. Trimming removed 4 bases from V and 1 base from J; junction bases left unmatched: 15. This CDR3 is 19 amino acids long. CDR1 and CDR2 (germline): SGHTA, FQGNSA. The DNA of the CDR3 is TGTGCCAGCAGCTCCCTTCCTAGTCAGGGGGCTTGGAGCAATCAGCCCCAGCATTTT. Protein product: CASSSLPSQGAWSNQPQHF. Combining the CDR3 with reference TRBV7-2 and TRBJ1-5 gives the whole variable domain GAGVSQSPSNKVTEKGKDVELRCDPISGHTALYWYRQSLGQGLEFLIYFQGNSAPDKSGLPSDRFSAERTGGSVSTLTIQRTQQEDSAVYLCASSSLPSQGAWSNQPQHFGDGTRLSIL.

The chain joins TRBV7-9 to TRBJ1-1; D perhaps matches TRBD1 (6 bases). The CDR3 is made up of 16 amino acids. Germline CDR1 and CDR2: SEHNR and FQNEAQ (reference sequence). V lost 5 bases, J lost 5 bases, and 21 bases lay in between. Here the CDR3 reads CASSKFRKGVRTEAFF. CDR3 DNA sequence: TGTGCCAGCAGCAAATTTCGAAAGGGGGTGAGGACTGAAGCTTTCTTT. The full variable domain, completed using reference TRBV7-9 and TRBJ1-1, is DTGVSQNPRHKITKRGQNVTFRCDPISEHNRLYWYRQTLGQGPEFLTYFQNEAQLEKSRLLSDRFSAERPKGSFSTLEIQRTEQGDSAMYLCASSKFRKGVRTEAFFGQGTRLTVV.

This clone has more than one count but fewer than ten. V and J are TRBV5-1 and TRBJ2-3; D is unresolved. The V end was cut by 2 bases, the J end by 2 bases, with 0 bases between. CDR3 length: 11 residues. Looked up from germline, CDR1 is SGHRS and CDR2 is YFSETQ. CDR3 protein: CASSFTDTQYF. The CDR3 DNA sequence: TGCGCCAGCAGCTTCACAGATACGCAGTATTTT.

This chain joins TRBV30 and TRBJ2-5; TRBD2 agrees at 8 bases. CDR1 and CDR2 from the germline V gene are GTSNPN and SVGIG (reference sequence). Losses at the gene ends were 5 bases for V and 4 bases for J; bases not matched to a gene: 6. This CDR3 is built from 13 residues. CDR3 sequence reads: CAWEAGVRETQYF. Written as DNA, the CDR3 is TGTGCCTGGGAAGCGGGAGTAAGAGAGACCCAGTACTTC.